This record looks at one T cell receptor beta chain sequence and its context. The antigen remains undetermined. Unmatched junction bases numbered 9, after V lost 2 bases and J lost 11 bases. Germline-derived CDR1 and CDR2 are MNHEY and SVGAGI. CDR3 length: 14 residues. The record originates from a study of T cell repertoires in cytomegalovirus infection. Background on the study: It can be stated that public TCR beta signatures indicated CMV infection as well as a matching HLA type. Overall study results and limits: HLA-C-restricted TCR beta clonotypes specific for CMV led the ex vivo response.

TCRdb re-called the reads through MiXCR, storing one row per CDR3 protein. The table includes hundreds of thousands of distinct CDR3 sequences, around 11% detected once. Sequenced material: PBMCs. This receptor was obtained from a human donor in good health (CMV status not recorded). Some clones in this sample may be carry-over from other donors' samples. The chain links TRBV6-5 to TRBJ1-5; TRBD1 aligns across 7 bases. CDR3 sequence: CASSYQGGQGAQHF. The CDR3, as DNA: TGTGCCAGCAGTTACCAGGGCGGTCAGGGGGCCCAGCATTTT.